This record looks at one T cell receptor beta chain sequence and its context. Its target is unknown. These data originate in a study of OX40 agonist ivuxolimab in advanced cancers. Study findings and constraints: CD8+ T cells showed, on average, more clonal expansion than CD4+ cells. With doses of 0.1 to 3.0 mg/kg, CD4+ and CD8+ blood T cells had undergone clonal expansion by week 6.

Here immunoSEQ multiplex PCR was the method, and the copy in TCRdb shows in-frame clones only, minus some. This table holds tens of thousands of clones, 80% to 95% found once. Patients were ruled out by autoimmune disease history or systemic immunosuppression. Germline V gene sequence: CDR1 LNHDA, CDR2 SQIVND (reference sequence). This CDR3 has 14 amino acids. Germline trimming cut 6 bases from V and 1 base from J; bases unmatched to any gene: 5. This clonotype was obtained from an adult with an advanced solid tumor such as melanoma, head and neck, liver or kidney cancer. The sequencing used CD4+ or CD8+ T cells sorted from blood, collected in a trial of the OX40 agonist ivuxolimab. The chain recombines TRBV19 with TRBJ2-7; 8 bases agree with TRBD1. CDR3 in DNA: TGTGCCAGTAGGGAAAGGACAGGGTCCTACGAGCAGTACTTC. Amino acid sequence: CASRERTGSYEQYF. The full variable domain, rest sourced from reference TRBV19 and TRBJ2-7, is DGGITQSPKYLFRKEGQNVTLSCEQNLNHDAMYWYRQDPGQGLRLIYYSQIVNDFQKGDIAEGYSVSREKKESFPLTVTSAQKNPTAFYLCASRERTGSYEQYFGPGTRLTVT.